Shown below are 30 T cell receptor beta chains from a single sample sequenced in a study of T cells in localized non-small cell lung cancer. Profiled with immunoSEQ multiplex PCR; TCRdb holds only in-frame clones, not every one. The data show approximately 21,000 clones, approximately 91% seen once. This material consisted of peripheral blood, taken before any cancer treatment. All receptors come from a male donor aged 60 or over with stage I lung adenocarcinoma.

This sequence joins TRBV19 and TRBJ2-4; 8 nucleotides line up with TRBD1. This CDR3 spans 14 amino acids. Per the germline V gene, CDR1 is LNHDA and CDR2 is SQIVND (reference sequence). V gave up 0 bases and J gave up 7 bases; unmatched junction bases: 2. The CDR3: CASSIDRGRNIQYF. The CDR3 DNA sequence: TGTGCCAGTAGTATAGACAGGGGGCGTAACATTCAGTACTTC. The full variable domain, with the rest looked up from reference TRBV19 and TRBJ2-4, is DGGITQSPKYLFRKEGQNVTLSCEQNLNHDAMYWYRQDPGQGLRLIYYSQIVNDFQKGDIAEGYSVSREKKESFPLTVTSAQKNPTAFYLCASSIDRGRNIQYFGAGTRLSVL.

DNA of the CDR3: TGTGCCAGCAGTCCGCCGGACAGGCCTGAGCAGTTCTTC. Protein: CASSPPDRPEQFF. The chain has TRBV6-5 and TRBJ2-1; 7 bases are shared with TRBD1. Trimming at V came to 5 bases and at J to 9 bases, leaving 7 bases not matched to a gene. Germline V lookup: CDR1 MNHEY, CDR2 SVGAGI. The CDR3 extends over 13 amino acids.

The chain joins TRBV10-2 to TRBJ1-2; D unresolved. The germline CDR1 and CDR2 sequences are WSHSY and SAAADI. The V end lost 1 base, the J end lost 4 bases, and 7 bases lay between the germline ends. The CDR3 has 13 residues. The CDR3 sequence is CASSEFMGYGYTF. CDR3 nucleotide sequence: TGCGCCAGCAGTGAGTTTATGGGCTATGGCTACACCTTC.

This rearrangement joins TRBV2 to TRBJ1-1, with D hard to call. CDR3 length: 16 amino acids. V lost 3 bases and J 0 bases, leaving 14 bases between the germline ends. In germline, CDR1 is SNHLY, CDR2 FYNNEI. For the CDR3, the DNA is TGTGCCAGCAGTGAGGAGCCTTCCCAACTGAACACTGAAGCTTTCTTT. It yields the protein CASSEEPSQLNTEAFF.

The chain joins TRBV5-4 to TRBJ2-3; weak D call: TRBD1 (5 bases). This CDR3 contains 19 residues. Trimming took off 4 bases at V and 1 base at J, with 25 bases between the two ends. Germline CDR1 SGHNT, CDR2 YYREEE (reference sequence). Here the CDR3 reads CASSAYSQGRAGGTDTQYF. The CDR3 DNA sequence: TGTGCCAGCAGCGCCTATTCTCAGGGTAGGGCAGGCGGCACAGATACGCAGTATTTT.

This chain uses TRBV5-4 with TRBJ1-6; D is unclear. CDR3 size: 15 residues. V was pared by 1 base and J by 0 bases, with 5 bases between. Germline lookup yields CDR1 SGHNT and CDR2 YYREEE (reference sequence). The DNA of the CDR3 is TGTGCCAGCAGCTTGATGGGCTCCTATAATTCACCCCTCCACTTT. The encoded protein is CASSLMGSYNSPLHF.

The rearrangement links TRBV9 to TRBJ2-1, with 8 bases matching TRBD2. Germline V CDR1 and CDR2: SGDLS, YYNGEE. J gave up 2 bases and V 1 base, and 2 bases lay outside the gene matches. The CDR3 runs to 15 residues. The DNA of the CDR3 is TGTGCCAGCAGCGTATCGGGAGGGCCCTACAATGAGCAGTTCTTC. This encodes CASSVSGGPYNEQFF.

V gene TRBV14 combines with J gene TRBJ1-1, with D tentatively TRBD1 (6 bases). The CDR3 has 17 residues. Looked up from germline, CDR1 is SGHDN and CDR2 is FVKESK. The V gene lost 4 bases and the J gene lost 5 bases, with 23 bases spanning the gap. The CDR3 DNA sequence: TGTGCCAGCAGCCGATGGGACACCTTCCCTCGGGGGACTGAAGCTTTCTTT. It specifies CASSRWDTFPRGTEAFF.

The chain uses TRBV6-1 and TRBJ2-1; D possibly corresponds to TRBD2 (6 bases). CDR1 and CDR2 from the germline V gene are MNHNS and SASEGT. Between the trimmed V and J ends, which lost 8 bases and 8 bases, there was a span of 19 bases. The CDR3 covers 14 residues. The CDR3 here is CASATQEGSHEQFF. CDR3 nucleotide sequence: TGTGCCAGCGCTACACAGGAGGGAAGTCATGAGCAGTTCTTC.

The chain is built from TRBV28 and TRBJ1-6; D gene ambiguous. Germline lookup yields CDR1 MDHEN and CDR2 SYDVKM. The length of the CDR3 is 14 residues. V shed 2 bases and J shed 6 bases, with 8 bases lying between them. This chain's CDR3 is CASSLGESNSPLHF. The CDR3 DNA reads TGTGCCAGCAGTTTAGGGGAGTCTAATTCACCCCTCCACTTT.

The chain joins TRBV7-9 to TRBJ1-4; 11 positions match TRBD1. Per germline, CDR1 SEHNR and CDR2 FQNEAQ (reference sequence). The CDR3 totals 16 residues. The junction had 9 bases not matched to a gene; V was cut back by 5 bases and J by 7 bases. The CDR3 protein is CASSLDRGQFGEKLFF. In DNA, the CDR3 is TGTGCCAGCAGCCTGGACAGGGGGCAATTCGGTGAAAAACTGTTTTTT.

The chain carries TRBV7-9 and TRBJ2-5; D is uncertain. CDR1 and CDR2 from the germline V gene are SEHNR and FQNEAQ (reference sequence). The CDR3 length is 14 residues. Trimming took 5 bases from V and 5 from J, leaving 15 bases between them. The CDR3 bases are TGTGCCAGCAGCCTGAGGACGGGTGGGGAGACCCAGTACTTC. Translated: CASSLRTGGETQYF. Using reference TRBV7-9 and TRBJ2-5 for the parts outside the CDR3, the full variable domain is DTGVSQNPRHKITKRGQNVTFRCDPISEHNRLYWYRQTLGQGPEFLTYFQNEAQLEKSRLLSDRFSAERPKGSFSTLEIQRTEQGDSAMYLCASSLRTGGETQYFGPGTRLLVL.

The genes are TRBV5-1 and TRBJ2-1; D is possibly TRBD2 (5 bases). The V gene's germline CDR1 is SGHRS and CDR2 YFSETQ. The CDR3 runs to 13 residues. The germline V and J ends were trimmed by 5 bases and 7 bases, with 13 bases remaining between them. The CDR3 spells CASSRGYENEQFF. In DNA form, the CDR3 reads TGCGCCAGCAGTCGGGGATATGAGAATGAGCAGTTCTTC. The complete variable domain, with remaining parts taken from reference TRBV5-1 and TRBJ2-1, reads KAGVTQTPRYLIKTRGQQVTLSCSPISGHRSVSWYQQTPGQGLQFLFEYFSETQRNKGNFPGRFSGRQFSNSRSEMNVSTLELGDSALYLCASSRGYENEQFFGPGTRLTVL.

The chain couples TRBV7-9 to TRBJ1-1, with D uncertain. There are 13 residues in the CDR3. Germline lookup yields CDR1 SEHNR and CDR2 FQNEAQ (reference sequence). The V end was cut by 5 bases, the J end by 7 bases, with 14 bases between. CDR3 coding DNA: TGTGCCAGCAGCACTGGGGAGGGTCTTGAAGCTTTCTTT. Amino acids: CASSTGEGLEAFF.

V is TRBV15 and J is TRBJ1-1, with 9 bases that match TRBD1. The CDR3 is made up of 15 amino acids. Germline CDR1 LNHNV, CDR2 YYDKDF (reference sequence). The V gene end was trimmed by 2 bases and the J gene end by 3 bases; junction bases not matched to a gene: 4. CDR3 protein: CATSRNRGLDTEAFF. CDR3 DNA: TGTGCCACCAGCAGAAACAGGGGGCTGGACACTGAAGCTTTCTTT.

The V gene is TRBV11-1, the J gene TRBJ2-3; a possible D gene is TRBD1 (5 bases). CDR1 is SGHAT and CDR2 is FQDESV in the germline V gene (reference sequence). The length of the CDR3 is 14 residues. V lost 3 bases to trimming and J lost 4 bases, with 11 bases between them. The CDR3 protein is CASSLSRAADTQYF. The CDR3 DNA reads TGTGCCAGCAGCTTGAGCAGGGCGGCAGATACGCAGTATTTT.

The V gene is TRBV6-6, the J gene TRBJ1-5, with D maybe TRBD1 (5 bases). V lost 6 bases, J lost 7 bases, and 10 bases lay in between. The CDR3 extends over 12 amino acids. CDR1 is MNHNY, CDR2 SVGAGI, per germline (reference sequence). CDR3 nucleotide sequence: TGTGCCAGCAGCACCGGGGACCAGCCCCAGCATTTT. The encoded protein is CASSTGDQPQHF.

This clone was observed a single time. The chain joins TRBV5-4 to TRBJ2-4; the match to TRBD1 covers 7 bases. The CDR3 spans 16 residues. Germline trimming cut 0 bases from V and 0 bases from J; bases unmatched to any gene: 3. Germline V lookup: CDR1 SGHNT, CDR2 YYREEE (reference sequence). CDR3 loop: CASSLERTGAKNIQYF. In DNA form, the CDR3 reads TGTGCCAGCAGCTTGGAAAGGACAGGAGCCAAAAACATTCAGTACTTC.

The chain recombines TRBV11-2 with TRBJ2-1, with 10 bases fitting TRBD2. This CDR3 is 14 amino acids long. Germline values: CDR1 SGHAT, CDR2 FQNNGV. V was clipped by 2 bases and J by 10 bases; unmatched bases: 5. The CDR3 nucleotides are TGTGCCAGCAGCTTATCTAGCGGGAGAGGCGAGCAGTTCTTC. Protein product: CASSLSSGRGEQFF. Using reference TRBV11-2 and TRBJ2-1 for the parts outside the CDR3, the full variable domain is EAGVAQSPRYKIIEKRQSVAFWCNPISGHATLYWYQQILGQGPKLLIQFQNNGVVDDSQLPKDRFSAERLKGVDSTLKIQPAKLEDSAVYLCASSLSSGRGEQFFGPGTRLTVL.

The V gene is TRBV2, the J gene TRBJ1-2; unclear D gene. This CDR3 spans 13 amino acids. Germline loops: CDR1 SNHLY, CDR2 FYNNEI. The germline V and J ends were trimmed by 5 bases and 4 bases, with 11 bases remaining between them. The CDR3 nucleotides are TGTGCCAGCAGTACCACTATCACCTATGGCTACACCTTC. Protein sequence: CASSTTITYGYTF.

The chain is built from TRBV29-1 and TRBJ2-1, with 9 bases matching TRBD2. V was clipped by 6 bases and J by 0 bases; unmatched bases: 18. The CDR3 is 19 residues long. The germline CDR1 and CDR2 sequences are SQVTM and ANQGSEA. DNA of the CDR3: TGCAGCGTGGCCGTTGTACCCGGTCTAGCGGGAATCTCCTACAATGAGCAGTTCTTC. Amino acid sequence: CSVAVVPGLAGISYNEQFF.

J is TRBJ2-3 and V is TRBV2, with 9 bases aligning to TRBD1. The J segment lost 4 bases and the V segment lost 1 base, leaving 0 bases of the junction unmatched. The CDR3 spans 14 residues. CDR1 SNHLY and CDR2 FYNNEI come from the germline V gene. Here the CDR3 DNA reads TGTGCCAGCAGTGAAGGGACAGGGGCAGATACGCAGTATTTT. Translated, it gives CASSEGTGADTQYF.

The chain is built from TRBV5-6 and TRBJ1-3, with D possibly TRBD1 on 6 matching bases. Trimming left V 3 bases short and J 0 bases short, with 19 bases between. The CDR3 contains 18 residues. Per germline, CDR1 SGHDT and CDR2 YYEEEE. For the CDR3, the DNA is TGTGCCAGCAGCTGGGGCTACGGGGGACACTTCTCTGGAAACACCATATATTTT. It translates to CASSWGYGGHFSGNTIYF.

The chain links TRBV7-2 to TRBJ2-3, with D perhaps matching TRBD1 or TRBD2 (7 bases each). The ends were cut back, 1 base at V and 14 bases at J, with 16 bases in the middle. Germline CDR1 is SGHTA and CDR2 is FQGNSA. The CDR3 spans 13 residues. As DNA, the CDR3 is TGTGCCAGCAGCTTAGAAGCAGGCAGGGGGGGGTATTTT. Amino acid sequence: CASSLEAGRGGYF. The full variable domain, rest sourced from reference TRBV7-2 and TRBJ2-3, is GAGVSQSPSNKVTEKGKDVELRCDPISGHTALYWYRQSLGQGLEFLIYFQGNSAPDKSGLPSDRFSAERTGGSVSTLTIQRTQQEDSAVYLCASSLEAGRGGYFGPGTRLTVL.

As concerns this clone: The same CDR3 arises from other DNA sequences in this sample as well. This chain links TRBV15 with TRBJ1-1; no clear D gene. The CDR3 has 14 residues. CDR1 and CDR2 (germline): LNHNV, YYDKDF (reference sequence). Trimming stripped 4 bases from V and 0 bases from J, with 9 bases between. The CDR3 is CATSKLRMNTEAFF. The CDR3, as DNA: TGTGCCACCAGCAAACTTCGAATGAACACTGAAGCTTTCTTT.

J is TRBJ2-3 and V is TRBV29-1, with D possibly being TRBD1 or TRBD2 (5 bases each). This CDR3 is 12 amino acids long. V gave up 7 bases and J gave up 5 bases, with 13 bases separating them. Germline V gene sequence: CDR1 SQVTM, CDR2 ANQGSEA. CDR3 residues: CSAEGFGDTQYF. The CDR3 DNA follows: TGCAGCGCCGAGGGGTTTGGAGATACGCAGTATTTT.

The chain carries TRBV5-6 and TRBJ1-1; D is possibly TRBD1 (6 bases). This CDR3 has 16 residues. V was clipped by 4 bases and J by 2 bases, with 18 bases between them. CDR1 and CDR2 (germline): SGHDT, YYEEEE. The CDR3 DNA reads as TGTGCCAGCAGCCCCCCCACTGGGGGGGCTAACACTGAAGCTTTCTTT. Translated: CASSPPTGGANTEAFF.

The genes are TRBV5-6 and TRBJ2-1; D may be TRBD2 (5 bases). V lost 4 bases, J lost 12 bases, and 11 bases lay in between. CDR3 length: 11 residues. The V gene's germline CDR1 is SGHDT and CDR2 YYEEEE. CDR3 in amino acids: CASSGRAGQFF. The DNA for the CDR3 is TGTGCCAGCAGCGGCCGGGCGGGGCAGTTCTTC.

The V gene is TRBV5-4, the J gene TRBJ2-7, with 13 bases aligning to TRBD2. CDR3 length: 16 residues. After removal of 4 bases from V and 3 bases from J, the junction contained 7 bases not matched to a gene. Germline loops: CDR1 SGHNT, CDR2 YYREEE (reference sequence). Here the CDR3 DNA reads TGTGCCAGCAGCCCTGGGGGACTAGCGGGGTACTACGAGCAGTACTTC. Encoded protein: CASSPGGLAGYYEQYF.

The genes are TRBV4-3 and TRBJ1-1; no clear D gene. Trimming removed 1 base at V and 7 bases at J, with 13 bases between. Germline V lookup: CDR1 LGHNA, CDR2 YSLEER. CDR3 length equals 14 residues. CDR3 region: CASSQGSGMDEAFF. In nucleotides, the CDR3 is TGCGCCAGCAGCCAAGGATCCGGTATGGATGAAGCTTTCTTT.